This TCR beta chain emerged from a study of blood T cell repertoires in COVID-19. As for the study in general: The samples span acute and convalescent COVID-19 from the United States, Italy and Spain. T cells, B-cell-depleted T cells, or PBMCs supplied cDNA or gDNA.

Trimming at V came to 4 bases and at J to 6 bases, leaving 11 bases not matched to a gene. Germline V gene sequence: CDR1 SGHRS, CDR2 YFSETQ. The CDR3 sequence is 16 residues long. In the original workflow: Estimated nucleated cell counts came from reference gene primer amplification. The repertoire was sequenced with immunoSEQ multiplex PCR; TCRdb's copy has only in-frame clones and lacks some. D and trimming come from the DNA, and the V and J calls and clone size come from that table. The sample carries 60,000 to 75,000 clones, about 78% recorded once. The sequence was obtained from a woman aged 80 or over with acute or convalescent COVID-19. Sequenced material: peripheral blood. V gene TRBV5-1 combines with J gene TRBJ2-2; 8 bases agree with TRBD1. In nucleotides, the CDR3 is TGCGCCAGCAGCCCTCCGGGACAGGCCGTTCCCGGGGAGCTGTTTTTT. Translation gives CASSPPGQAVPGELFF.